These T cell receptor beta chains were read from a single sample in a study of T cell responses to AZD1222 COVID-19 vaccine. The assay was immunoSEQ multiplex PCR, and TCRdb's table has in-frame clones only and misses some. The table shows fewer than 110,000 clones, with roughly 90% occurring only once. This specimen consisted of peripheral blood, obtained on day 0 of AZD1222 vaccination. These receptor sequences come from an adult in good health. Each CDR3 is given with its conserved first and last residue. The order of the fields is V gene, D gene, CDR3 length, clone size, J gene, CDR3 protein, CDR3 DNA. A D gene is named only where the DNA matches it firmly. The listing skips clone size in some rows; elsewhere it reads once, few, many or a size class.

TRBV7-2	NA	14	NA	TRBJ1-2	CASSRSGANYGYTF	TGTGCCAGCAGCCGGTCGGGGGCGAACTATGGCTACACCTTC
TRBV6-2/TRBV6-3	NA	14	NA	TRBJ1-5	CASSLSTVNQPQHF	TGTGCCAGCAGCCTTTCAACTGTGAATCAGCCCCAGCATTTT
TRBV29-1	TRBD1	15	once	TRBJ2-2	CSVSRDRGNTGELFF	TGCAGCGTTTCCCGGGACAGGGGGAACACCGGGGAGCTGTTTTTT
TRBV11-2	NA	13	NA	TRBJ1-5	CASSSRMDQPQHF	TGTGCCAGCAGCTCCCGTATGGATCAGCCCCAGCATTTT
TRBV4-3	TRBD2	16	NA	TRBJ2-3	CASSQLLAGFTDTQYF	TGCGCCAGCAGCCAACTTCTAGCGGGATTCACAGATACGCAGTATTTT
TRBV9	NA	13	NA	TRBJ2-3	CASSTQGTDTQYF	TGTGCCAGCAGCACCCAAGGGACAGATACGCAGTATTTT
TRBV30	NA	11	NA	TRBJ2-3	CAWSVSDTQYF	TGTGCCTGGAGTGTATCAGATACGCAGTATTTT
TRBV27	NA	13	NA	TRBJ1-1	CASSFYRNTEAFF	TGTGCCAGCAGTTTCTACAGGAACACTGAAGCTTTCTTT
TRBV15	TRBD2	16	once	TRBJ2-1	CATENPLAGAYNEQFF	TGTGCCACCGAAAATCCACTAGCGGGGGCGTACAATGAGCAGTTCTTC
TRBV3-1/TRBV3-2	NA	14	NA	TRBJ2-1	CASSNAGALTRQFF	TGTGCCAGCAGCAACGCCGGGGCATTAACCAGGCAGTTCTTC
TRBV6-2/TRBV6-3	NA	16	NA	TRBJ1-6	CASSPVKRSYNSPLHF	TGTGCCAGCAGTCCGGTCAAGAGGTCCTATAATTCACCCCTCCACTTT
TRBV28	NA	15	NA	TRBJ2-3	CATTLVGPGPDTQYF	TGTGCCACCACCCTTGTCGGCCCCGGTCCAGATACGCAGTATTTT
TRBV11-2	NA	12	NA	TRBJ1-1	CASKSTGLLAFF	TGTGCCAGCAAATCAACAGGGTTACTTGCTTTCTTT
TRBV5-5	NA	14	NA	TRBJ2-3	CASREEGSNQPQYF	TGTGCCAGCAGGGAGGAGGGGAGCAATCAGCCCCAGTATTTT
TRBV11-2	TRBD2	15	NA	TRBJ2-3	CASSPGGGSTDTQYF	TGTGCCAGCAGCCCCGGGGGGGGTAGCACAGATACGCAGTATTTT
TRBV5-1	NA	14	once	TRBJ2-7	CASSSGSSSYEQYF	TGCGCCAGCAGCTCCGGGTCTAGCTCCTACGAGCAGTACTTC
TRBV7-8	NA	13	NA	TRBJ2-3	CASSLVETDTQYF	TGTGCCAGCAGCTTAGTGGAAACAGATACGCAGTATTTT
TRBV4-3	NA	15	few	TRBJ1-2	CASSQDRGGQAGYTF	TGCGCCAGCAGCCAAGATCGAGGCGGGCAAGCCGGCTACACCTTC
TRBV9	NA	15	NA	TRBJ2-1	CASSVGDGTYNEQFF	TGTGCCAGCAGCGTAGGAGACGGAACCTACAATGAGCAGTTCTTC
TRBV7-2	NA	12	few	TRBJ2-4	CASSATSNIQYF	TGTGCCAGCAGCGCCACAAGCAACATTCAGTACTTC
TRBV7-8	NA	15	NA	TRBJ2-3	CASSLGRGRTDTQYF	TGTGCCAGCAGCTTAGGGAGGGGAAGAACAGATACGCAGTATTTT
TRBV7-3	NA	14	NA	TRBJ1-1	CASSLNGQMPEAFF	TGTGCCAGCAGCCTAAATGGGCAGATGCCTGAAGCTTTCTTT
TRBV5-6	NA	14	NA	TRBJ1-1	CASSLGQVNTEAFF	TGTGCCAGCAGCTTGGGACAGGTAAACACTGAAGCTTTCTTT
TRBV7-9	NA	13	once	TRBJ1-1	CASSLDGRGLAFF	TGTGCCAGCAGCTTAGATGGTCGGGGATTAGCTTTCTTT
TRBV7-3	TRBD1	13	NA	TRBJ2-7	CASSSGQGNEQYF	TGTGCCAGCAGCTCGGGACAGGGAAACGAGCAGTACTTC
TRBV27	NA	14	once	TRBJ2-3	CASSFHTSTDTQYF	TGTGCCAGCAGTTTCCACACTAGCACAGATACGCAGTATTTT
TRBV5-8	NA	16	NA	TRBJ1-2	CASSLGTGLGNYGYTF	TGTGCCAGCAGCTTGGGCACGGGGTTAGGGAACTATGGCTACACCTTC
TRBV24-1	NA	17	NA	TRBJ2-1	CATSDFRGRVARNEQFF	TGTGCCACCAGTGATTTCCGGGGGCGCGTGGCCCGCAATGAGCAGTTCTTC
TRBV4-2	TRBD2	17	NA	TRBJ2-1	CASSQDRLAGTNNEQFF	TGTGCCAGCAGCCAAGATCGGCTAGCGGGGACGAACAATGAGCAGTTCTTC
TRBV11-2	TRBD1	14	once	TRBJ1-2	CASSAGGSNYGYTF	TGTGCCAGCAGCGCAGGGGGTAGTAACTATGGCTACACCTTC
TRBV4-3	NA	14	NA	TRBJ2-1	CASSLWSRSNEQFF	TGCGCCAGCAGCCTCTGGAGCCGCTCCAATGAGCAGTTCTTC
TRBV28	NA	16	NA	TRBJ1-5	CASSFHGGNSNQPQHF	TGTGCCAGCAGTTTCCACGGAGGGAATAGCAATCAGCCCCAGCATTTT
TRBV19	NA	12	NA	TRBJ1-5	CASTLGDQPQHF	TGTGCCAGTACCCTGGGGGATCAGCCCCAGCATTTT
TRBV18	TRBD2	18	NA	TRBJ2-1	CASSPLASGGSSYNEQFF	TGTGCCAGCTCACCACTCGCTAGCGGGGGAAGCTCCTACAATGAGCAGTTCTTC
TRBV7-2	NA	13	NA	TRBJ1-2	CASRLVEDYGYTF	TGTGCCAGCAGACTTGTGGAGGACTATGGCTACACCTTC
TRBV11-2	NA	16	NA	TRBJ1-2	CASSSLAGWVNYGYTF	TGTGCCAGCAGCTCTCTGGCAGGATGGGTAAACTATGGCTACACCTTC
TRBV29-1	NA	12	NA	TRBJ1-1	CSGERDPGPAFF	TGCAGCGGCGAGCGGGACCCGGGACCAGCTTTCTTT
TRBV7-9	TRBD1	14	NA	TRBJ2-2	CASTRTGGTGELFF	TGTGCCAGCACCCGGACAGGGGGGACCGGGGAGCTGTTTTTT
TRBV19	NA	15	NA	TRBJ1-1	CASSMGGWGGTEAFF	TGTGCCAGTAGTATGGGGGGCTGGGGCGGCACTGAAGCTTTCTTT
TRBV19	NA	15	NA	TRBJ2-4	CASSSKGQFKNIQYF	TGTGCCAGTAGTAGTAAGGGACAATTCAAAAACATTCAGTACTTC
TRBV27	TRBD1	15	NA	TRBJ1-2	CASSLSGQGGYGYTF	TGTGCCAGCAGTTTATCCGGACAGGGGGGCTATGGCTACACCTTC
TRBV15	TRBD1	16	NA	TRBJ2-7	CATSRGDRATVYEQYF	TGTGCCACCAGCAGAGGGGACAGAGCGACAGTCTACGAGCAGTACTTC
TRBV19	TRBD1	14	NA	TRBJ1-3	CASDTGVRRNTIYF	TGTGCCAGTGATACAGGGGTGAGGAGAAACACCATATATTTT
TRBV9	NA	15	NA	TRBJ1-6	CASSVSEGGRSPLHF	TGTGCCAGCAGCGTGAGTGAGGGGGGGAGGTCACCCCTCCACTTT
TRBV5-1	TRBD1	14	NA	TRBJ2-7	CASSLGTGGNEQYF	TGCGCCAGCAGCTTGGGGACAGGGGGCAACGAGCAGTACTTC
TRBV5-8	TRBD1	17	NA	TRBJ1-5	CASSHGQGALGNQPQHF	TGTGCCAGCAGCCATGGACAGGGGGCGCTTGGCAATCAGCCCCAGCATTTT
TRBV6-5	NA	14	NA	TRBJ2-3	CASRPAASTDTQYF	TGTGCCAGCCGCCCCGCGGCTAGCACAGATACGCAGTATTTT
TRBV11-3	NA	18	few	TRBJ1-2	CASTRARDRDKRCYGYTF	TGTGCCAGCACGAGGGCCCGGGACCGGGACAAGCGGTGCTATGGCTACACCTTC
TRBV13	NA	14	few	TRBJ1-1	CASSPPRSPPEAFF	TGTGCCAGCAGCCCACCGAGGTCTCCACCTGAAGCTTTCTTT
TRBV25-1	NA	14	few	TRBJ1-3	CASSAGLSGNTIYF	TGTGCCAGCAGTGCGGGACTCTCTGGAAACACCATATATTTT
TRBV19	TRBD2	16	NA	TRBJ2-2	CASSSASGYNTGELFF	TGTGCCAGTAGTTCGGCTAGCGGATATAACACCGGGGAGCTGTTTTTT
TRBV29-1	TRBD2	15	few	TRBJ2-1	CSVEDLAGTYNEQFF	TGCAGCGTTGAAGACCTAGCGGGAACCTACAATGAGCAGTTCTTC
TRBV7-8	TRBD2	16	NA	TRBJ2-1	CASSLATSGGAHEQFF	TGTGCCAGCAGCTTAGCAACTAGCGGGGGGGCCCATGAGCAGTTCTTC
TRBV28	NA	13	NA	TRBJ2-5	CASSFSSSETQYF	TGTGCCAGCAGTTTCTCGAGTTCCGAGACCCAGTACTTC